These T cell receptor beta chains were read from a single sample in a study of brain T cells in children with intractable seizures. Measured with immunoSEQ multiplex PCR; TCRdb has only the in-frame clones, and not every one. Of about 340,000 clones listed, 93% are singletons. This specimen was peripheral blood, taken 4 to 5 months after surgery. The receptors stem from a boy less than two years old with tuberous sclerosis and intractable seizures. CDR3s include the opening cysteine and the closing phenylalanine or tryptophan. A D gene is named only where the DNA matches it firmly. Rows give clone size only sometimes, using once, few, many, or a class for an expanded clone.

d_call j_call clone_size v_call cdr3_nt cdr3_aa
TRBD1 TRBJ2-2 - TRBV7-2 TGTGCCAGCAGCGCCACAGGGGGTAGTCGCACCGGGGAGCTGTTTTTT CASSATGGSRTGELFF
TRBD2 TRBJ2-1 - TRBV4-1 TGCGCCAGCAGCGACCTTAGCGGGAGATACAATGAGCAGTTCTTC CASSDLSGRYNEQFF
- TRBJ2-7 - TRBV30 TGTGCCTGGAGTTCCGGCCCCGGGGGACTTGTCCCCTACGAGCAGTACTTC CAWSSGPGGLVPYEQYF
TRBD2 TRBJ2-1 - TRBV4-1 TGCGCCAGCAGCCCGAGACCGGGACTAGCGGACAATGAGCAGTTCTTC CASSPRPGLADNEQFF
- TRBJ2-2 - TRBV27 TGTGCCAGCAGTTTATCGACAGGCAGGGTGAACACCGGGGAGCTGTTTTTT CASSLSTGRVNTGELFF
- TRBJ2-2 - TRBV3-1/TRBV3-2 TGTGCCAGCAGCCAACGGGGGGAGCTGTTTTTT CASSQRGELFF
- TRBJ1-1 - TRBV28 TGTGCCAGCAGCACCCGGGACTTTTTTTCCTTT CASSTRDFFSF
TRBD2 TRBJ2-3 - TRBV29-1 TGCAGCGTTGAACTTCGGACTAGCCGCCGCACAGATACGCAGTATTTT CSVELRTSRRTDTQYF
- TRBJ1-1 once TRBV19 TGTGCCAGTAGTATCCGCGAGAACACTGAAGCTTTCTTT CASSIRENTEAFF
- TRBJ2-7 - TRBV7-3 TGTGCCAGCAGCTTAGACTATCCCCGAGGCGAGCAGTACTTC CASSLDYPRGEQYF
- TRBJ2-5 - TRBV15 TGTGCCACCAGCAGAGATCCGATAGGGGAAGAGACCCAGTACTTC CATSRDPIGEETQYF
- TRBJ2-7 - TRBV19 TGTGCCAGTAGTATAGATCAGTCCGGCTACGAGCAGTACTTC CASSIDQSGYEQYF
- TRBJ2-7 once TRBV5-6 TGTGCCAGCAGTCGTGTCGACGGCTCCTACGAGCAGTACTTC CASSRVDGSYEQYF
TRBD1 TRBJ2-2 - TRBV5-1 TGCGCCAGCAGCTCGGGACAGGGGACCGGGGAGCTGTTTTTT CASSSGQGTGELFF
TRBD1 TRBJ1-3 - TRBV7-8 TGTGCCAGCAGCCTGGACGCCAGGGGGAACACCATATATTTT CASSLDARGNTIYF
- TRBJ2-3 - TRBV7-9 TGTGCCAGCAGCTACGGACTACCCAAGAGCACAGATACGCAGTATTTT CASSYGLPKSTDTQYF
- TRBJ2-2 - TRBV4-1 TGCGCCAGCAGCCAAGATGCGGGGCTTAACACCGGGGAGCTGTTTTTT CASSQDAGLNTGELFF
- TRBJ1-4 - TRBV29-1 TGCAGCGCAAGGCAACTCGGAGACACAAATGAAAAACTGTTTTTT CSARQLGDTNEKLFF
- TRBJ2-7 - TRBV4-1 TGCGCCAGCAGCCGTCTCCCCCGGACTCCGATGCGCTACGAGCAGTACTTC CASSRLPRTPMRYEQYF
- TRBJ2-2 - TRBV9 TGTGCCAGCAGCCCCCCGGGCGGGGAGCTGTTTTTT CASSPPGGELFF
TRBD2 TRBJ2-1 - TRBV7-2 TGTGCCAGCAGCTTAGGCGGGGGGCCCTTCCGGGTCGAGCAGTTCTTC CASSLGGGPFRVEQFF
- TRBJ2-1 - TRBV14 TGTGCCAGCAGCCAAGAACTCCCGTACGGTAATGAGCAGTTCTTC CASSQELPYGNEQFF